This TCR beta chain emerged from a study of blood T cell repertoires in COVID-19. Study context: PBMCs, B-cell-depleted T cells, or T cells were the source of the cDNA or gDNA that made up the material.

In the study's own analysis: Reference gene primer amplification gave nucleated cell count estimates. Sequenced by immunoSEQ multiplex PCR; TCRdb stores in-frame clones only, minus some. V, J and clone size reflect that table, while D and trimming were determined from the DNA. The top ten hold less than 4.5% of the sample, which has 200,000 to 300,000 clones, approximately 84% seen once. V lost 0 bases, J lost 0 bases, and 9 bases lay in between. The germline V gene encodes CDR1 KGHSY and CDR2 FQNENV. CDR3 length equals 15 residues. This sequence was found in a man aged 50-59 years with acute or convalescent COVID-19. V and J are TRBV16 and TRBJ2-7; perhaps TRBD1 as D (6 bases). Sequenced input: peripheral blood. This chain's CDR3 is CASSQSQGPSYEQYF. The DNA for the CDR3 is TGTGCCAGCAGCCAATCTCAGGGGCCCTCCTACGAGCAGTACTTC.